These T cell receptor beta chains were read from a single sample in a study of shared clonotypes between healthy human individuals. The protocol was immunoSEQ multiplex PCR, while the TCRdb copy is restricted to in-frame clones and leaves out a portion. The data show 2.3 million or so clones, with over 85% seen just once and 0.39% held by the top ten. Input material: naive CD4+ T cells from PBMCs. The receptors were sampled from a man between 18 and 29 years old in good health. Some clones in this sample may be carry-over from other donors' samples. Both conserved end residues are part of each CDR3. Each record gives: clone size, D gene, J gene, V gene, CDR3 DNA, CDR3 protein. A D gene is named only where the DNA matches it firmly. Rows may omit the clone size; those that give it use once, few, many or a size class.

abundance: once; d_gene: -; j_gene: TRBJ1-3; v_gene: TRBV5-1; CDR3nt: TGCGCCAGCAGCTTGGCGGTGGGGGCTACTGGAAACACCATATATTTT; CDR3aa: CASSLAVGATGNTIYF
abundance: -; d_gene: -; j_gene: TRBJ2-7; v_gene: TRBV28; CDR3nt: TGTGCCGCCGGGAACCCCGGTTCCTACGAGCAGTACTTC; CDR3aa: CAAGNPGSYEQYF
abundance: -; d_gene: -; j_gene: TRBJ1-4; v_gene: TRBV30; CDR3nt: TGTGCCTGGAGTGAGGTCCCGGGAACAGCTGCTGAAAAACTGTTTTTT; CDR3aa: CAWSEVPGTAAEKLFF
abundance: -; d_gene: -; j_gene: TRBJ2-1; v_gene: TRBV5-1; CDR3nt: TGCGCCAGCAGCTCCACGGAAGTGCAGTTCTTC; CDR3aa: CASSSTEVQFF
abundance: -; d_gene: -; j_gene: TRBJ2-5; v_gene: TRBV5-1; CDR3nt: TGCGCCAGCAGCCCATCAGGAGGGTCAGGGGAGACCCAGTACTTC; CDR3aa: CASSPSGGSGETQYF
abundance: -; d_gene: TRBD1; j_gene: TRBJ2-7; v_gene: TRBV28; CDR3nt: TGTGCCAGCAGTTTCCACCAGGGGGCCTACGAGCAGTACTTC; CDR3aa: CASSFHQGAYEQYF
abundance: -; d_gene: -; j_gene: TRBJ2-7; v_gene: TRBV21-1; CDR3nt: TGTGCCAGCAACACCTTTAGCACTAGCGGGACTTCCTACGAGCAGTACTTC; CDR3aa: CASNTFSTSGTSYEQYF
abundance: -; d_gene: -; j_gene: TRBJ1-1; v_gene: TRBV28; CDR3nt: TGTGCCAGCAGTTCCCCGGCGGGGAACACTGAAGCTTTCTTT; CDR3aa: CASSSPAGNTEAFF
abundance: -; d_gene: TRBD1; j_gene: TRBJ1-5; v_gene: TRBV6-1; CDR3nt: TGTGCCAGCAGGGGACAGGGTCTCAATCAGCCCCAGCATTTT; CDR3aa: CASRGQGLNQPQHF
abundance: -; d_gene: -; j_gene: TRBJ2-3; v_gene: TRBV10-2; CDR3nt: TGCGCCAGCAGGCCGGGACTTGGGCCAGATACGCAGTATTTT; CDR3aa: CASRPGLGPDTQYF
abundance: -; d_gene: -; j_gene: TRBJ2-7; v_gene: TRBV6-5; CDR3nt: TGTGCCAGCAGTTCTACGGGCCTTTCCTACGAGCAGTACTTC; CDR3aa: CASSSTGLSYEQYF
abundance: once; d_gene: -; j_gene: TRBJ2-7; v_gene: TRBV7-2; CDR3nt: TGTGCCAGCAGCCCTACCACGTACACCTACGAGCAGTACTTC; CDR3aa: CASSPTTYTYEQYF
abundance: -; d_gene: -; j_gene: TRBJ1-3; v_gene: TRBV4-2; CDR3nt: TGTGCCAGCAGCCAAGAAGACAGCCTCTTTGGAAACACCATATATTTT; CDR3aa: CASSQEDSLFGNTIYF
abundance: -; d_gene: -; j_gene: TRBJ1-2; v_gene: TRBV4-2; CDR3nt: TGTGCCAGCAGTCCCGGGACAACCTATGGCTACACCTTC; CDR3aa: CASSPGTTYGYTF